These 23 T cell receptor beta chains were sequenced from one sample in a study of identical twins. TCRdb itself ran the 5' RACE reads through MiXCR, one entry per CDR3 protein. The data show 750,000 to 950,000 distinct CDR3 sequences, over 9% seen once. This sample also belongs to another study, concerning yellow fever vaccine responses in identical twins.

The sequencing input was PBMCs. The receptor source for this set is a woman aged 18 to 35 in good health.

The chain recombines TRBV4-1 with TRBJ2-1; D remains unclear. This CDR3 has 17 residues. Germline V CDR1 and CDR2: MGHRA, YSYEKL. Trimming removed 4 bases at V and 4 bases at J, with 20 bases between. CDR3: CASSPNAVASTYNEQFF. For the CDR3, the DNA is TGCGCCAGCAGCCCGAACGCGGTTGCTAGTACTTACAATGAGCAGTTCTTC.

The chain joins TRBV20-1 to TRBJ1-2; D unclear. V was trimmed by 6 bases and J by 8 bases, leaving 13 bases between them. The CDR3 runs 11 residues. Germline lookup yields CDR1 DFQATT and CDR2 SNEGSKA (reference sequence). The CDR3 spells CSALKGPGYTF. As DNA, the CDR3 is TGCAGTGCCCTTAAGGGCCCAGGCTACACCTTC.

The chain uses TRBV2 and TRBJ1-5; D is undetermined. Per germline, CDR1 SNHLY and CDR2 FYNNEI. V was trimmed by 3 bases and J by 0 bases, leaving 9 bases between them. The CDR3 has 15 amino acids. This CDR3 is CASSEVSYSNQPQHF. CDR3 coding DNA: TGTGCCAGCAGTGAGGTCTCTTATAGCAATCAGCCCCAGCATTTT.

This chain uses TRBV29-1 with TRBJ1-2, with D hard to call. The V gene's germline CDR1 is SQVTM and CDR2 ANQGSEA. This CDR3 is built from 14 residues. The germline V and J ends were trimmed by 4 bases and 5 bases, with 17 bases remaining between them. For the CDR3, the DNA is TGCAGCGTTGGAGGGCACACACAAGGATATGGCTACACCTTC. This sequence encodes CSVGGHTQGYGYTF.

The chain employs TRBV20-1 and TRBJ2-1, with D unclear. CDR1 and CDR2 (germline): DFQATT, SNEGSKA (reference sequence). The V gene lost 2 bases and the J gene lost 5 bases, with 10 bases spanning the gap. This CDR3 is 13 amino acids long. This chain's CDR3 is CSARLLYDNEQFF. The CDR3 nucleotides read TGCAGTGCTAGACTATTGTACGACAATGAGCAGTTCTTC.

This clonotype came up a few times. CDR3 region: CASSLEGTSPLHF. CDR3 sequence (DNA): TGTGCCAGCAGCTTAGAGGGCACTTCACCCCTCCACTTT. V gene TRBV7-8 combines with J gene TRBJ1-6; D is uncertain. The CDR3 loop spans 13 amino acids. Trimming pared 1 base from V and 9 bases from J, leaving 7 bases between. Germline V lookup: CDR1 SGHVS, CDR2 FQNEAQ. Looking up the rest from reference TRBV7-8 and TRBJ1-6 gives the full variable domain: GAGVSQSPRYKVAKRGQDVALRCDPISGHVSLFWYQQALGQGPEFLTYFQNEAQLDKSGLPSDRFFAERPEGSVSTLKIQRTQQEDSAVYLCASSLEGTSPLHFGNGTRLTVT.

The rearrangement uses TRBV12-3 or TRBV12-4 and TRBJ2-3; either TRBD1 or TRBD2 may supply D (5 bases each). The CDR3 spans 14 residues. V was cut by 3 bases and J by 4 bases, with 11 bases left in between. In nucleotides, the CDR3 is TGTGCCAGCAGTTTGGGGGACGGGGCAGATACGCAGTATTTT. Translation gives CASSLGDGADTQYF.

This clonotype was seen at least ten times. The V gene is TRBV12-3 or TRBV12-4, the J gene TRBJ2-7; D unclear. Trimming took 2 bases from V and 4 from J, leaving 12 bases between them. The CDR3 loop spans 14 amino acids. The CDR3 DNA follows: TGTGCCAGCAGTTTACAGCGAACGGGTTACGAGCAGTACTTC. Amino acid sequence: CASSLQRTGYEQYF.

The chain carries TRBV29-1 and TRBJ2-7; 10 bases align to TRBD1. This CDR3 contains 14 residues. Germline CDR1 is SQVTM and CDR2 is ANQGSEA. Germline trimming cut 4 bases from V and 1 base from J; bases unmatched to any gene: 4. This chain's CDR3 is CSVGGQGNSYEQYF. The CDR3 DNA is TGCAGCGTTGGGGGACAGGGGAATTCCTACGAGCAGTACTTC.

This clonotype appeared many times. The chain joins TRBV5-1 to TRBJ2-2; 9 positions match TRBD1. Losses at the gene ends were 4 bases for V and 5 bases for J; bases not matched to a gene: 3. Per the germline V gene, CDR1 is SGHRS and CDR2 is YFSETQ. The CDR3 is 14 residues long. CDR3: CASSPGTGTGELFF. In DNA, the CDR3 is TGCGCCAGCAGCCCCGGGACAGGGACCGGGGAGCTGTTTTTT.

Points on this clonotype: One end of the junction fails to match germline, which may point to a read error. The CDR3 region has the DNA TGTGCCAGCAGCTTCGCGGCTAGCGGGGGCACGGGGTCAGATACGCAGAATTTT. It is translated as CASSFAASGGTGSDTQNF. The genes are TRBV5-6 and TRBJ2-3; 10 bases fit TRBD2. From germline, CDR1 is SGHDT and CDR2 YYEEEE. This CDR3 comprises 18 residues.

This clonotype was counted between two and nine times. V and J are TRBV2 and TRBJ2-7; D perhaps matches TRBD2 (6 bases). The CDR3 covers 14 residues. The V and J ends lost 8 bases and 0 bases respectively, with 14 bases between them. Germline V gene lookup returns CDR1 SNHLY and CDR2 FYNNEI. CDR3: CASPGLKNSYEQYF. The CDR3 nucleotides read TGTGCCAGCCCCGGACTAAAGAACTCCTACGAGCAGTACTTC.

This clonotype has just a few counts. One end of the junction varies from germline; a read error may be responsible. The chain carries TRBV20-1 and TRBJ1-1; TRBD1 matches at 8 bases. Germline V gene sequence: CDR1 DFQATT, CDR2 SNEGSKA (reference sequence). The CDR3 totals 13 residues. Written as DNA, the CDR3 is TGCAGTGCTAGAGATCGGTTGGGCAGGGGGCTTGTCTTT. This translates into CSARDRLGRGLVF.

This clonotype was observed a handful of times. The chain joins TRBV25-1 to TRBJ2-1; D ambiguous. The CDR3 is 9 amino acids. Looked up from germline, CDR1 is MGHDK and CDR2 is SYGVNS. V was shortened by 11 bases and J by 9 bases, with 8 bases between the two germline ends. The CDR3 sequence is CAVGPEQFF. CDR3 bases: TGTGCCGTTGGTCCTGAGCAGTTCTTC.

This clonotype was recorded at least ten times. The CDR3, as DNA: TGTGCCAGCAGCAGGGGGGGACGGCAAGAGACCCAGTACTTC. It encodes CASSRGGRQETQYF. This sequence joins TRBV13 and TRBJ2-5; D perhaps matches TRBD2 (7 bases). The CDR3 has 14 residues. Germline V lookup: CDR1 PRHDT, CDR2 FYEKMQ (reference sequence). V was pared by 5 bases and J by 2 bases, with 12 bases between.

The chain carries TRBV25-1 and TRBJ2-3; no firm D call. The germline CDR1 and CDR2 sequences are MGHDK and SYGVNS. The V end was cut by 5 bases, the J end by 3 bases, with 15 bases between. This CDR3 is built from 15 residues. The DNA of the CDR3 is TGTGCCAGCAGTAGGAGCTTGAAAGCTACAGATACGCAGTATTTT. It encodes CASSRSLKATDTQYF.

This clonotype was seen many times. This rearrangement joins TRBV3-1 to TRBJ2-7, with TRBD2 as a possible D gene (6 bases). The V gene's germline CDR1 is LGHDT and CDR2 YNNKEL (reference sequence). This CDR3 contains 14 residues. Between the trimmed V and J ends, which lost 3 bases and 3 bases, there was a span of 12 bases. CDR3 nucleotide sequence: TGTGCCAGCAGCCACGGGACTCTCAACTACGAGCAGTACTTC. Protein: CASSHGTLNYEQYF.

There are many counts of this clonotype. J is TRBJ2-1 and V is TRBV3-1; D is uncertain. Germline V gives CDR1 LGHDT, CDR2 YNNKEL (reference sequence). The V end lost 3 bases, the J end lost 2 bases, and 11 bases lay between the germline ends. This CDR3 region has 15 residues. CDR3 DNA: TGTGCCAGCAGCCAGTCGACTTTGCCCTACAATGAGCAGTTCTTC. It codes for CASSQSTLPYNEQFF.

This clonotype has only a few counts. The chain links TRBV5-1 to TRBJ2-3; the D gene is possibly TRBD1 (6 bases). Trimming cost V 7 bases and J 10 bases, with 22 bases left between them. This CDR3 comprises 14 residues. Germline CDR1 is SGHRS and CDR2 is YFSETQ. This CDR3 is CASAGESLEGPQYF. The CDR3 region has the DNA TGCGCCAGCGCAGGGGAGAGTCTAGAGGGCCCGCAGTATTTT.

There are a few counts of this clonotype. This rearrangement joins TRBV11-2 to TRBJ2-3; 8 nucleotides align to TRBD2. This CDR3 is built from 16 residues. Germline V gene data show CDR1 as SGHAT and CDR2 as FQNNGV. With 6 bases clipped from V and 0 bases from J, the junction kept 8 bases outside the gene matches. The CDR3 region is CASRLIAGSSTDTQYF. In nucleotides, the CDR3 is TGTGCCAGCAGGCTAATAGCGGGATCCAGCACAGATACGCAGTATTTT.

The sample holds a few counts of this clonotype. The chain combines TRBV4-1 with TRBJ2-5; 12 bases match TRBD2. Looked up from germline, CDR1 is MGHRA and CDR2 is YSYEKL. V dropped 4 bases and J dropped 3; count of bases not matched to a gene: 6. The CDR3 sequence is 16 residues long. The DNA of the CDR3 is TGCGCCAGCAGCCTCCCTCTAGCGGGGGGGGAAGAGACCCAGTACTTC. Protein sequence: CASSLPLAGGEETQYF.

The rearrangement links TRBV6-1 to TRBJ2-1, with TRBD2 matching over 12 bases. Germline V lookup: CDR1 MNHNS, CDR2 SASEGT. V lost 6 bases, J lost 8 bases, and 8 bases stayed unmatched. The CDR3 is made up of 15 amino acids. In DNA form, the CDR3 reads TGTGCCAGCAGGACGACTAGCGGGAGTCTCGATGAGCAGTTCTTC. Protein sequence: CASRTTSGSLDEQFF.

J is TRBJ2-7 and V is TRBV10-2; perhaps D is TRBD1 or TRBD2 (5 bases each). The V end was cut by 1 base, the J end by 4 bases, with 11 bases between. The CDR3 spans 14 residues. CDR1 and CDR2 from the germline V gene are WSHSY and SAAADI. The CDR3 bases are TGCGCCAGCAGTGAGTTGGGGGACCCATACGAGCAGTACGTC. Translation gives CASSELGDPYEQYV.